This T cell receptor (beta chain) was identified during a study of cytomegalovirus exposure and HLA in healthy donors. The study, taken as a whole, reports: Reports showed the classifier diagnosing cytomegalovirus status with high specificity and sensitivity. An analysis was carried out later, and it reportedly showed fewer N-insertions in an Asian-associated ancestry cluster than the approximately 700-donor mean.

The PCR had 60 Vbeta and 13 Jbeta primers. Assay used: immunoSEQ multiplex PCR; TCRdb lists only in-frame clones, some missing. The table lists roughly 140,000 clones. The CDR3 has 17 residues. V was clipped by 6 bases and J by 0 bases; unmatched bases: 9. Germline V lookup: CDR1 MNHGY, CDR2 SAAAGT. With respect to this clone: Its target is not known.

The J gene is TRBJ1-3, the V gene TRBV6-8; 9 bases are shared with TRBD1. The receptor was isolated from a male donor in good health and CMV-seronegative. The sequenced material came from PBMCs. CDR3 in DNA: TGTGCCAGCAGCATCGAGGGGACAGGGCACTCTGGAAACACCATATATTTT. It specifies CASSIEGTGHSGNTIYF.